The entry that follows covers one T cell receptor beta chain sequence. CDR3 size: 11 residues. Germline values: CDR1 MNHEY, CDR2 SVGAGI. Trimming removed 6 bases from V and 6 bases from J, with 5 bases in between. This sample stems from a study of control samples from healthy donors and cancer patients. Clones were read by immunoSEQ multiplex PCR, and TCRdb kept only the in-frame ones, dropping some. Counted here are about 110,000 clones, approximately 84% occurring once; the ten biggest clones make up around 6.2%. V usage is TRBV6-5 and J usage is TRBJ2-2; D unclear. The sample comprised blood. This TCR derives from a young man in good health. The CDR3: CASRKAGELFF. The CDR3 coding sequence is TGTGCCAGCAGGAAAGCCGGGGAGCTGTTTTTT.